Detailed here is one T cell receptor (beta chain). Its antigen remains unknown. The sorted conventional CD4+ T cells were CD25-low and CD127-high, with genomic DNA sequenced. Germline V gives CDR1 KGHSH, CDR2 LQKENI. The V and J ends lost 3 bases and 7 bases, in that order; junction bases with no gene match: 5. This CDR3 region has 13 residues. The record originates from a study of regulatory and conventional T cells in RAG deficiency. Study-wide findings and caveats: In Omenn syndrome, sorted "Tregs" may be peripherally activated cells. Treg unique TCR beta sequences were approximately 99-fold fewer in Omenn syndrome and CID/AS patients than controls. Omenn patients showed >75% Treg-Tconv overlap and shorter CDR3 lengths.

TCRdb's table, derived via immunoSEQ multiplex PCR, lists solely in-frame clones and lacks some. The sample carries about 46,000 clones, 80% to 90% recorded once. This sample also appeared in a second study, on regulatory T cells. Per that study: Amplification used 52 TRBV primers and 13 TRBJ primers. Patient repertoires had restricted TRB V-J pairs and skewed V and J usage, most in Tregs.

This receptor was obtained from a human donor in good health. The chain uses TRBV18 and TRBJ1-1, with TRBD1 matching over 7 bases. The sequencing input was CD4+ effector T cells sorted from blood. CDR3 nucleotide sequence: TGTGCCAGCTCACCTGACAGGGTAGGTGAAGCTTTCTTT. Residues: CASSPDRVGEAFF.